The entry below describes one TCR beta chain. Its matching antigen is unknown. Described time point: week 35, safety follow-up. Topical imiquimod was applied with each vaccine dose, which held 300 ug of mutant IDH1 20-mer peptide. Eight vaccine injections were given to patients in weeks 1, 3, 5, 7, 11, 15, 19 and 23. TCRdb's table, derived via immunoSEQ multiplex PCR, lists solely in-frame clones and lacks some. The table has tens of thousands of clones, around four fifths seen once. This CDR3 is built from 17 residues. Germline trimming cut 0 bases from V and 0 bases from J; bases unmatched to any gene: 4. Germline lookup yields CDR1 PRHDT and CDR2 FYEKMQ (reference sequence). This specimen comes from a study of a mutant IDH1 vaccine in newly diagnosed glioma. Study overall: V12 occurred at week 35 and V13 at week 47.

Study-wide points: Patients mounted vaccine-induced immune responses in 80% to 95% of cases.

J is TRBJ2-7 and V is TRBV13; 11 nucleotides align to TRBD2. This material consisted of PBMCs, taken from a glioma patient whose treatment included an IDH1 peptide vaccine. The sequence derives from a man in his thirties or forties with glioma. The CDR3 DNA is TGTGCCAGCAGCTTAGGTCCTAGCGGGGGGTCCTCCTACGAGCAGTACTTC. Amino acid sequence: CASSLGPSGGSSYEQYF.